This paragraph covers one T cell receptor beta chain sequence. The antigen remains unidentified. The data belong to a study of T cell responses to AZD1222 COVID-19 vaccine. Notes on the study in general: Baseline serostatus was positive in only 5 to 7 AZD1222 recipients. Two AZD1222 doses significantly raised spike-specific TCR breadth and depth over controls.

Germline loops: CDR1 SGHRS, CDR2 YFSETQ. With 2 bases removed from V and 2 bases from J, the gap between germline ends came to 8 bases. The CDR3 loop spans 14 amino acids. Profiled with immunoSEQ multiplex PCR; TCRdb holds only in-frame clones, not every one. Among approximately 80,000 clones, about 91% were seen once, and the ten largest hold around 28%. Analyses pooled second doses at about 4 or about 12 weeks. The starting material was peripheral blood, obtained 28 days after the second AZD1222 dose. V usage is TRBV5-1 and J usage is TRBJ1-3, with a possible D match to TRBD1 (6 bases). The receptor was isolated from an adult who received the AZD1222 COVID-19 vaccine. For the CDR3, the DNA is TGCGCCAGCAGCTTTTCAGGGGCTGGAAACACCATATATTTT. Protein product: CASSFSGAGNTIYF.